One T cell receptor (beta chain) is described in this entry. This CDR3 comprises 16 residues. V lost 8 bases and J 3 bases, leaving 20 bases between the germline ends. Germline V gives CDR1 SNHLY, CDR2 FYNNEI. This specimen comes from a study of blood T cell repertoires in COVID-19. Study as a whole: Both acute and convalescent COVID-19 samples were obtained from the United States, Italy and Spain.

The data were produced by immunoSEQ multiplex PCR, yet TCRdb's version contains in-frame clones alone and is incomplete. Of approximately 180,000 clones in the sample, roughly 84% were seen once. The rearrangement joins TRBV2 to TRBJ1-5; D might be TRBD1 (6 bases). Sequencing input: peripheral blood. The source is a woman of 80 years or more with acute or convalescent COVID-19. CDR3 amino acids: CASAQGSGVSNQPQHF. The CDR3 bases are TGTGCCAGCGCCCAAGGGTCAGGGGTTTCCAATCAGCCCCAGCATTTT. Looking up the rest from reference TRBV2 and TRBJ1-5 gives the full variable domain: EPEVTQTPSHQVTQMGQEVILRCVPISNHLYFYWYRQILGQKVEFLVSFYNNEISEKSEIFDDQFSVERPDGSNFTLKIRSTKLEDSAMYFCASAQGSGVSNQPQHFGDGTRLSIL.